This T cell receptor (beta chain) stems from a study of Ad26.COV2.S vaccination and SARS-CoV-2 variants. The overall study: Within the COV1001 Ad26.COV2.S trial arm, the donor was enrolled. The study gave Ad26.COV2.S intramuscularly, once or twice 56 days apart.

The study's findings and limits: Across vaccine and placebo recipients, the breadth of non-spike TCRs was similar.

The CDR3 is made up of 16 amino acids. The germline V and J ends were trimmed by 5 bases and 1 base, with 17 bases remaining between them. Germline V gene sequence: CDR1 MDHEN, CDR2 SYDVKM. Repertoires were generated with immunoSEQ multiplex PCR, while TCRdb's copy carries only in-frame clones and drops some. The sample yields more than 300,000 clones, about 89% seen once. Sample treatment: about 20 received Ad26.COV2.S at low or high dose, single or two shots; about five received placebo; per-sample allocation not given. Each sample was drawn 63 days after the first injection (of vaccine or placebo). Within Boston, the person who donated was an adult of 18-55 years. This clone has a handful of counts. Antigen: not known.

The sequences come from peripheral blood, collected in a trial of Ad26.COV2.S vaccine versus placebo. The receptor comes from a person aged 18-65 years who received the Ad26.COV2.S COVID-19 vaccine or a placebo. This rearrangement joins TRBV28 to TRBJ1-2; D is uncertain. In DNA form, the CDR3 reads TGTGCCAGCAGTACCTGGACGACCTGGGGTAACTATGGCTACACCTTC. It codes for CASSTWTTWGNYGYTF.